This T cell receptor (beta chain) came from a study of T-cell reconstitution after alpha-beta-depleted transplantation in children. Trimming cost V 8 bases and J 2 bases, with 9 bases left between them. The CDR3 length is 12 residues. Germline loops: CDR1 MDHEN, CDR2 SYDVKM. This sample's TCRbeta library carried unique molecular identifier barcodes. From the PCR reads, TCRdb called clonotypes with MiXCR, one entry per CDR3 protein. Of around 480,000 distinct CDR3 sequences in the sample, over 25% are singletons; the top ten hold 2% to 3%. The receptor was isolated from a human donor who donated a stem cell graft to a child with aplastic anemia. The material sequenced was PBMCs from the stem cell graft donor, taken from the stem cell graft. This chain connects TRBV28 to TRBJ1-1; TRBD1 might be the D (5 bases). CDR3 in DNA: TGTGCCAGCGCCCAGGGAAACACTGAAGCTTTCTTT. It codes for CASAQGNTEAFF.